This TCR beta chain originates from a study of OX40 agonist ivuxolimab in advanced cancers. Study conclusions and caveats: Normalized T-cell clonal expansion was also low in a subset of nonresponders. Expanded clones were, on average, more numerous in CD8+ T cells than in CD4+. Among the least clonally expanded were partial responders at 0.1-3.0 mg/kg.

To note about this clone: Its antigen is unidentified.

Profiling relied on immunoSEQ multiplex PCR, and the TCRdb table lists in-frame clones only, not all of them. The sample yields under 45,000 clones, over 75% seen once. This CDR3 comprises 14 residues. The trim removed 4 bases at V and 4 bases at J, leaving 4 bases unmatched. Germline V gene data show CDR1 as SNHLY and CDR2 as FYNNEI. Material: CD4+ or CD8+ T cells sorted from blood, obtained in a trial of the OX40 agonist ivuxolimab. The sequence came from an adult with an advanced solid tumor such as melanoma, head and neck, liver or kidney cancer. The gene calls are TRBV2 and TRBJ1-3, with TRBD1 matching over 7 bases. DNA of the CDR3: TGTGCCAGCAGTGGAAGGACAGGAGGAAACACCATATATTTT. Its protein product is CASSGRTGGNTIYF.